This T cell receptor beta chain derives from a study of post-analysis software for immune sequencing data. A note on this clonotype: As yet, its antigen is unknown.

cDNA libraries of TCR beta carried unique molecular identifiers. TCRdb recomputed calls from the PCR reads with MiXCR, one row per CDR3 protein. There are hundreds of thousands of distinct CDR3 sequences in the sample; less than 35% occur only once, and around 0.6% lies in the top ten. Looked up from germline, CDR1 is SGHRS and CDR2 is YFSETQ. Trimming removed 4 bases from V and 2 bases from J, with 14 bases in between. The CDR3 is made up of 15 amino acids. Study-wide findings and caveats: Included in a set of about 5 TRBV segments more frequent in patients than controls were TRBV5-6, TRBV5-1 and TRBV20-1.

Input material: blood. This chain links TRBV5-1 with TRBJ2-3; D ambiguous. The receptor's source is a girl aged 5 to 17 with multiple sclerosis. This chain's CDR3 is CASSLDGPPTDTQYF. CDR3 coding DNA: TGCGCCAGCAGCCTGGACGGCCCTCCCACAGATACGCAGTATTTT.